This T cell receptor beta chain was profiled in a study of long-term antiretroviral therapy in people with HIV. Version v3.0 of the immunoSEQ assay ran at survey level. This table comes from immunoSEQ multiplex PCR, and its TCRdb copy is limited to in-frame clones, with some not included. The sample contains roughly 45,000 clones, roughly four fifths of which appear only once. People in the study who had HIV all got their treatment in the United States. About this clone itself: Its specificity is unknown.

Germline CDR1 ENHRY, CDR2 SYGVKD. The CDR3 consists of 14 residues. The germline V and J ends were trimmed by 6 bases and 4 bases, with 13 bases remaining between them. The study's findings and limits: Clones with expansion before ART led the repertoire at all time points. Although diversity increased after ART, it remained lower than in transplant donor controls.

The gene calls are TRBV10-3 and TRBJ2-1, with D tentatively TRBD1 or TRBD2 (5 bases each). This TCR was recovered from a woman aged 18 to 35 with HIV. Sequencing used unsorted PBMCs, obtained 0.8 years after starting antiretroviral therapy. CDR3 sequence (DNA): TGTGCCATCAGGGATCCGGGACGATACAATGAGCAGTTCTTC. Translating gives CAIRDPGRYNEQFF.